This T cell receptor (beta chain) was sequenced in a study of CD8 T cells in ankylosing spondylitis. General study points: Clones tied to disease were said to be significantly enriched in matched ankylosing spondylitis synovial fluid. It appeared that ankylosing spondylitis blood was characterized by a TCR beta motif of several highly homologous variants.

Quantitative molecular-barcoded 5'-RACE generated the TCR beta libraries. TCRdb processed the 5' RACE reads anew with MiXCR; each CDR3 protein has one entry. The data show some 240,000 distinct CDR3 sequences, with 5.5% to 7.5% seen just once and around 14% held by the top ten. Germline trimming cut 7 bases from V and 5 bases from J; bases unmatched to any gene: 13. The germline CDR1 and CDR2 sequences are ENHRY and SYGVKD. The CDR3 runs 15 residues. Comments on this clonotype: Its antigen remains unknown.

The sequenced material came from blood, either unsorted or a sorted T cell fraction (not recorded which). The gene calls are TRBV10-3 and TRBJ2-7; the match to TRBD1 covers 8 bases. The receptor comes from a male donor with ankylosing spondylitis. The CDR3 sequence: CAIKGRRTGFDEQYF. CDR3 nucleotide sequence: TGTGCCATCAAAGGCCGACGGACAGGGTTCGACGAGCAGTACTTC.